These 4 T cell receptor beta chains share one sample of origin, sequenced in a study of OX40 agonist ivuxolimab in advanced cancers. The method was immunoSEQ multiplex PCR; TCRdb's version includes in-frame clones alone and lacks a portion of them. The sample comprises under 150,000 clones, approximately 92% of which are singletons, and around 0.55% rests with the top ten. The sample consisted of CD4+ or CD8+ T cells sorted from blood, taken in a trial of the OX40 agonist ivuxolimab. All receptors derive from an adult with an advanced solid tumor such as melanoma, head and neck, liver or kidney cancer.

For the CDR3, the DNA is TGTGCCAGCAGCTTCACAGGGAATAATGGCTACACCTTC. Amino acid sequence: CASSFTGNNGYTF. V gene TRBV5-6 combines with J gene TRBJ1-2; the D gene is possibly TRBD1 (6 bases). This CDR3 is built from 13 residues. The V end was cut by 2 bases, the J end by 6 bases, with 11 bases between. Germline V CDR1 and CDR2: SGHDT, YYEEEE.

V usage is TRBV5-1 and J usage is TRBJ2-5, with 10 bases matching TRBD1. Trimming at V came to 3 bases and at J to 1 base, leaving 6 bases not matched to a gene. This CDR3 comprises 16 residues. Per the germline V gene, CDR1 is SGHRS and CDR2 is YFSETQ. The CDR3 loop reads CASSSRQGAGQETQYF. The CDR3 nucleotides read TGCGCCAGCAGCTCAAGACAGGGGGCGGGCCAAGAGACCCAGTACTTC.

The V call is TRBV19, the J call TRBJ1-5; 9 bases are a match to TRBD1. Germline-derived CDR1 and CDR2 are LNHDA and SQIVND (reference sequence). The CDR3 length is 14 residues. The V and J ends lost 5 bases and 5 bases, in that order; junction bases with no gene match: 4. In DNA form, the CDR3 reads TGTGCCAGTAGTGATAGACAGGGGGATCAGCCCCAGCATTTT. Amino acid sequence: CASSDRQGDQPQHF.

The rearrangement uses TRBV19 and TRBJ2-7, with a possible D match to TRBD1 (5 bases). V gave up 1 base and J gave up 3 bases, with 10 bases separating them. CDR3 length: 14 amino acids. CDR1 and CDR2 from the germline V gene are LNHDA and SQIVND (reference sequence). The CDR3 region is CASSIVSGNYEQYF. The CDR3 DNA reads as TGTGCCAGTAGTATAGTTTCAGGGAACTACGAGCAGTACTTC.